This TCR beta chain was identified in a study of T cells in Graves' hyperthyroidism and ophthalmopathy. This clonotype was recorded only once. V lost 9 bases to trimming and J lost 5 bases; unmatched junction nucleotides: 10. The CDR3 length is 14 residues. Germline-derived CDR1 and CDR2 are LNHDA and SQIVND (reference sequence). RNA transcripts served as the template for amplifying TCR beta CDR3 regions. TCR CDR3 underwent first-round RT-PCR with the HTBI primer set. TCRdb ran MiXCR on the multiplex PCR reads and lists one entry per CDR3 protein. The sample includes approximately 690,000 distinct CDR3 sequences, about 20% of them seen just once.

The chain has TRBV19 and TRBJ1-5; 7 bases match TRBD1. The material sequenced was blood. The source of this sequence is a young man with Graves' ophthalmopathy. The CDR3 reads CASSRDSGYQPQHF. In nucleotides, the CDR3 is TGTGCCAGCAGCCGGGACAGCGGGTATCAGCCCCAGCATTTT.